The clone carrying this TCR beta chain was seen a few times. Its target is not known. The record originates from a study of early T cells in non-severe SARS-CoV-2 infection. Study in general: The chains were unpaired, and the sequenced material was bulk RNA from unsorted whole blood. Whole-study findings and limits: Private and CD4 specificities were missed by VDJdb matching, which favored anti-spike CD8 responses.

This CDR3 region has 13 residues. In germline, CDR1 is SGHVS, CDR2 FQNEAQ. V lost 3 bases and J 10 bases, leaving 10 bases between the germline ends. Attachment of unique molecular identifiers to individual cDNA molecules was performed. TCRdb reprocessed the 5' RACE reads via MiXCR and lists one record per CDR3 protein. The table includes roughly 45,000 distinct CDR3 sequences, 6.2% detected once. The TCR sequence derives from an adult who was a healthcare worker with PCR-confirmed SARS-CoV-2 infection or an uninfected control (not recorded which). J is TRBJ1-6 and V is TRBV7-8; D unclear. The source material was whole blood, sampled at baseline. CDR3 in DNA: TGTGCCAGCAGCTTGGGGTTACGGTCACCCCTCCACTTT. This codes for CASSLGLRSPLHF.